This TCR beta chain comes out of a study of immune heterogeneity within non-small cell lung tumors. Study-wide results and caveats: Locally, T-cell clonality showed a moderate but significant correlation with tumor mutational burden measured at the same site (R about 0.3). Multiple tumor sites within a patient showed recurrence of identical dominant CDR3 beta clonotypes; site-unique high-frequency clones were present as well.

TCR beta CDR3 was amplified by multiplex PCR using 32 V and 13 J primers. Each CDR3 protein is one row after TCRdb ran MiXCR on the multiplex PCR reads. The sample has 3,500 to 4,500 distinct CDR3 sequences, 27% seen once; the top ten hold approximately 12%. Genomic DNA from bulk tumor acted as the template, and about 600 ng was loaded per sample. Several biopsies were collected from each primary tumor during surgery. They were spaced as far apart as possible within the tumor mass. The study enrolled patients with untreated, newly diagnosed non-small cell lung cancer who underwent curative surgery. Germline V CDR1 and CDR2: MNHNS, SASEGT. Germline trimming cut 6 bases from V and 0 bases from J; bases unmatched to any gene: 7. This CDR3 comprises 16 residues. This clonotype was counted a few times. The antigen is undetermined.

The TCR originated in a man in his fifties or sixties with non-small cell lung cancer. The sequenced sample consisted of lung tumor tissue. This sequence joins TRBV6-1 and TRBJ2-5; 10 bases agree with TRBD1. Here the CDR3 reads CASRSRGQGDQETQYF. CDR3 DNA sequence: TGTGCCAGCAGGAGTCGAGGACAGGGGGACCAAGAGACCCAGTACTTC.